These T cell receptor beta chains were read from a single sample in a study of draining lymph node invasion in breast cancer. TCRdb re-analysed the bulk RNA-seq reads in MiXCR, keeping a single row per CDR3 protein. The repertoire has over 300 distinct CDR3 sequences, about 25% of them found once; the top ten carry around 21%. Sequencing was performed on sorted memory Tregs from the tumor. The receptors originated from a female donor with luminal breast cancer. Each CDR3 is given with its conserved first and last residue. The D gene is left open where the match is weak. Expanded clones get a size class; other rows say once, few or many, or leave the size out.

V: TRBV19
D: .
size: .
J: TRBJ2-3
DNA: TGTGCCAGTAGTGACAGACTCACCGGCACAGATACGCAGTATTTT
CDR3: CASSDRLTGTDTQYF

V: TRBV20-1
D: TRBD2
size: few
J: TRBJ2-7
DNA: TGCAGTGCTAGTAAAGCGGGGGGGCAGTCCTACGAGCAGTACTTC
CDR3: CSASKAGGQSYEQYF

V: TRBV2
D: TRBD2
size: .
J: TRBJ2-6
DNA: TGTGCCAGCAACTTAGCGGGGGGGCGCGCTGGGGCCAACGTCCTGACTTTC
CDR3: CASNLAGGRAGANVLTF

V: TRBV12-3/TRBV12-4
D: TRBD2
size: .
J: TRBJ2-1
DNA: TGTGCCAGCAGGGGGACTAGCGATTACAATGAGCAGTTCTTC
CDR3: CASRGTSDYNEQFF

V: TRBV4-1
D: .
size: few
J: TRBJ1-5
DNA: TGCGCCAGCAGCCCGTTCGGGGGGCGAGATAGCAATCAGCCCCAGCATTTT
CDR3: CASSPFGGRDSNQPQHF

V: TRBV6-5
D: .
size: .
J: TRBJ1-1
DNA: TGTGCCAGCAGTTACTCGGGGAGGAACACTGAAGCTTTCTTT
CDR3: CASSYSGRNTEAFF

V: TRBV5-6
D: TRBD1
size: few
J: TRBJ2-7
DNA: TGTGCCAGCAGCGGTTTGCGACAGGGATTCTACGAGCAGTACTTC
CDR3: CASSGLRQGFYEQYF

V: TRBV14
D: .
size: .
J: TRBJ1-2
DNA: TGTGCCAGCAGCCACTATCTGCAGGGGCACTATGGCTACACCTTC
CDR3: CASSHYLQGHYGYTF

V: TRBV7-9
D: .
size: hyperexpanded
J: TRBJ1-1
DNA: TGTGCCAGCAGCACTAGACCCGGGACCGCGAACACTGAAGCTTTCTTT
CDR3: CASSTRPGTANTEAFF

V: TRBV12-3/TRBV12-4
D: .
size: few
J: TRBJ1-1
DNA: TGTGCCAGCACCCTGAACACTGAAGCTTTCTTT
CDR3: CASTLNTEAFF

V: TRBV27
D: .
size: few
J: TRBJ1-5
DNA: TGTGCCAGCCGGGGTTATAGCAATCAGCCCCAGCATTTT
CDR3: CASRGYSNQPQHF

V: TRBV5-1
D: .
size: .
J: TRBJ1-3
DNA: TGCGCCAGCAGCTTTGAGGGGGGCAACACCATATATTTT
CDR3: CASSFEGGNTIYF

V: TRBV20-1
D: TRBD2
size: few
J: TRBJ2-1
DNA: TGCAGTGCTGGGACTAGCGGCGTCTCGGATGAGCAGTTCTTC
CDR3: CSAGTSGVSDEQFF

V: TRBV7-2
D: TRBD2
size: .
J: TRBJ2-3
DNA: TGTGCCAGCAGCTTAGACACTAGCGGGGGGCGCGATACGCAGTATTTT
CDR3: CASSLDTSGGRDTQYF

V: TRBV18
D: .
size: few
J: TRBJ2-3
DNA: TGTGCCAGCTCACCACCGGGCCGCACAGATACGCAGTATTTT
CDR3: CASSPPGRTDTQYF

V: TRBV20-1
D: .
size: .
J: TRBJ2-3
DNA: TGCAGTGCTCTATTAGCTCTAGGGGGAAGCACAGATACGCAGTATTTT
CDR3: CSALLALGGSTDTQYF

V: TRBV5-6
D: .
size: few
J: TRBJ1-6
DNA: TGTGCCAGCAGCTTGTCCGGTGGCTCCTATAATTCACCCCTCCACTTT
CDR3: CASSLSGGSYNSPLHF